This T cell receptor beta chain is from a study of a mutant IDH1 vaccine in newly diagnosed glioma (dated by TCRdb to about 2021). Turning to the overall study: Vaccination was initiated 4-6 weeks after radiotherapy alone, or concurrently with temozolomide cycles in the chemotherapy-containing groups. The approximately 32 treated patients were roughly 62% male and roughly 40% female, with a mean age of 40.4 years. Before enrollment, most patients had been given radiochemotherapy with temozolomide as standard therapy, while the rest had received either radiotherapy alone or temozolomide alone. The week-35 safety follow-up was designated visit V12, and the week-47 end of study was designated visit V13. Peripheral blood was drawn at six visits: V03 (baseline), V05, V07, V10, V12 and V13. For exploratory analyses, about two dozen treated patients had longitudinal TCRB deep sequencing done wherever samples were available. General study outcomes and caveats: Pseudoprogression seemed to be unrelated to changes in the top peripheral T cell clonotypes found by TCRB sequencing. Immune responses induced by the vaccine were seen in 93.3% of patients across multiple MHC alleles. According to the authors, sample limitations meant that analyses of patient blood samples could not be reproduced. Availability determined which PBMC samples were chosen for TCRB deep sequencing.

The sample's time point, from its label and the paper: week 35, safety follow-up. Each vaccine dose, consisting of 300 ug of a 20-mer mutant IDH1 peptide in Montanide, was administered subcutaneously with topical imiquimod. Across visits V03 through V10, patients got a total of eight vaccinations, given in weeks 1, 3, 5, 7, 11, 15, 19 and 23. Donors had newly diagnosed WHO grade 3 or 4 IDH1-mutant astrocytomas with loss of nuclear ATRX. The samples were drawn from NOA16, a multicentre, single-arm, open-label phase I trial in Germany that tested a mutant IDH1 peptide vaccine in humans for the first time. Genomic DNA for TCRB sequencing was extracted from EDTA blood using the DNeasy Blood and Tissue Kit. Comments on this clone: Its antigen is still unknown. No qualities accompany the bases; no much larger clone lies one base away.

Library construction relied on the immunoSEQ multiplex PCR assay. Rearranged TCR beta chain sequences were amplified using the hsTCRB Kit according to the manufacturer's protocol. An Illumina MiSeq was used to sequence the TCRB libraries. The paper's data handling went like this. The proprietary platform of the kit vendor was used for demultiplexing, trimming and gene mapping. In TCRdb, the immuneACCESS table is reduced to in-frame sequences with V and J assigned. These tables do not hold every clone; where another copy was compared, an unresolved V gene accounts for under half, and the others remain unexplained. The V and J calls and the clone size are those of that table, but D and trimming were determined from the DNA. This sample holds fewer than 30,000 clones; less than 85% were observed only once. The ten top clones hold 31% of the sample. From the cysteine up to the phenylalanine, the CDR3 has a length of 15 residues. Only the CDR3 DNA stays, 45 bases, in frame from base 1. Trimming removed 0 bases from V and 1 base from J, leaving 9 bases between the germline ends. From a lookup of the germline V gene, CDR1 and CDR2 are MNHEY and SVGAGI.

The specimen comprised PBMCs, sampled from a glioma patient whose treatment included an IDH1 peptide vaccine. The source is a man aged 25-45 years with glioma. The sequence joins TRBV6-5 to TRBJ1-1, with no confidently assigned D gene. Here is the DNA: TGTGCCAGCAGTTACTCGAGATCGGGGAACACTGAAGCTTTCTTT. This is translated as CASSYSRSGNTEAFF.